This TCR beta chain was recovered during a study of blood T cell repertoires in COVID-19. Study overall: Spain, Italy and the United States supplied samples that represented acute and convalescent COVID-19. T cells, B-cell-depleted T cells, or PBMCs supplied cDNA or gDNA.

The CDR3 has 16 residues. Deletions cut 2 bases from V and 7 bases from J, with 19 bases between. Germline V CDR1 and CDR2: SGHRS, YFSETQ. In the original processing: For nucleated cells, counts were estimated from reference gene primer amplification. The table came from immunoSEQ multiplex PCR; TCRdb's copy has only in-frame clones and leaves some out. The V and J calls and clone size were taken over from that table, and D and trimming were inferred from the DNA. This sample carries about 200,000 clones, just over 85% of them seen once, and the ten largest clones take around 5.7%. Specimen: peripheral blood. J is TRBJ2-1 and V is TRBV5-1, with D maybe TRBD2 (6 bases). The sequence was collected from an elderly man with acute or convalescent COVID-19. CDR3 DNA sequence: TGCGCCAGCAGCTTTGGCGGGGCGGTGGAGATGAATGAGCAGTTCTTC. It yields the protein CASSFGGAVEMNEQFF. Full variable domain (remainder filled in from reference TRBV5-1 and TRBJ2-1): KAGVTQTPRYLIKTRGQQVTLSCSPISGHRSVSWYQQTPGQGLQFLFEYFSETQRNKGNFPGRFSGRQFSNSRSEMNVSTLELGDSALYLCASSFGGAVEMNEQFFGPGTRLTVL.